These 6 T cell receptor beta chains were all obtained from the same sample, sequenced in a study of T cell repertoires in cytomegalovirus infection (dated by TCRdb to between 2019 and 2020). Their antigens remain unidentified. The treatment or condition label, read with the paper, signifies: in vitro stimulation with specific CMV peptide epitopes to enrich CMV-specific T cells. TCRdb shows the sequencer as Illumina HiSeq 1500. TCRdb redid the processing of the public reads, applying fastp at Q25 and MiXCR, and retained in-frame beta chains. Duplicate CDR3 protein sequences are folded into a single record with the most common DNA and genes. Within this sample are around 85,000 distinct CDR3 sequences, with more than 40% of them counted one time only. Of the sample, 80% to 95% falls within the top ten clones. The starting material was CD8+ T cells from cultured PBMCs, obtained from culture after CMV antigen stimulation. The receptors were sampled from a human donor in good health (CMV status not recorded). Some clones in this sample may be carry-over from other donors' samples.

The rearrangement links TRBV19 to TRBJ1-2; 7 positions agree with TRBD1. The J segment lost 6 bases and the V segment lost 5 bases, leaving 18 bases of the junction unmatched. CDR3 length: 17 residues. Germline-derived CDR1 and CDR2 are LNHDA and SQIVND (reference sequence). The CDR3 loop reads CASSAQWGTVNLDGYTF. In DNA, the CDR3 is TGTGCCAGTAGTGCTCAGTGGGGGACAGTTAATTTGGATGGCTACACCTTC.

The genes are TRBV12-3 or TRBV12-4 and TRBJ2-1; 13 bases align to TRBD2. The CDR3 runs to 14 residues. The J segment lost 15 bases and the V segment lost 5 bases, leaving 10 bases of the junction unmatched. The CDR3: CASSPTSGRLNRFF. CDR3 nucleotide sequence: TGTGCCAGCAGTCCGACTAGCGGGAGGCTCAACCGGTTCTTC.

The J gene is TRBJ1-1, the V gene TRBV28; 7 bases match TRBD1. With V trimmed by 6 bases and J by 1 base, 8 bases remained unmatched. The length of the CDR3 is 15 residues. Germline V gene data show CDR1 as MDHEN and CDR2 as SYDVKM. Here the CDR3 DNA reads TGTGCCAGCAGCTTTTCAGGGGGAAAGAACACTGAAGCTTTCTTT. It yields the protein CASSFSGGKNTEAFF.

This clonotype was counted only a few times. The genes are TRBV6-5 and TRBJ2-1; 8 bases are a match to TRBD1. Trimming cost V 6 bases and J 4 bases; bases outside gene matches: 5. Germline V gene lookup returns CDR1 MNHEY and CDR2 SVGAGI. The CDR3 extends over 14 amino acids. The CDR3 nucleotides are TGTGCCAGCAGCGGACAGGGTGTTTACAATGAGCAGTTCTTC. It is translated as CASSGQGVYNEQFF.

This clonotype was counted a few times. CDR3 nucleotides: TGTGCCAGCAGCCCCTCCCGTGGGGGGATAGGAGAGACCCAGTACTTC. Its translation: CASSPSRGGIGETQYF. The chain has TRBV7-2 and TRBJ2-5; possible D gene TRBD2, 6 bases. Germline-derived CDR1 and CDR2 are SGHTA and FQGNSA. The CDR3 covers 16 residues. V shed 5 bases and J shed 4 bases, with 20 bases lying between them.

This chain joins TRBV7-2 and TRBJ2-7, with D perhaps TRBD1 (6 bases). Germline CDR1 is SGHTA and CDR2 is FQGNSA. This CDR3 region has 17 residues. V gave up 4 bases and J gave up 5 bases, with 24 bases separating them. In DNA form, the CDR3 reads TGTGCCAGCAGCTCCCCTCAGGGGCGCAGGGGTTTCCACGAGCAGTACTTC. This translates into CASSSPQGRRGFHEQYF.